One sample yielded the 15 T cell receptor beta chains listed below, sequenced in a study of Graves' ophthalmopathy and Graves' hyperthyroidism. The sequenced template was RNA, covering the TCR beta CDR3 region. RT-PCR with HTBI primers came first, then second-round multiplex PCR. Via MiXCR, TCRdb re-called the multiplex PCR reads, giving one row per CDR3 protein. The sample holds more than 550,000 distinct CDR3 sequences, roughly 41% seen once. Sequencing input: peripheral blood. The receptors originated from an adult man with Graves' ophthalmopathy.

The J gene is TRBJ2-7, the V gene TRBV5-1; D is perhaps TRBD1 (6 bases). Trimming left V 0 bases short and J 0 bases short, with 13 bases between. The germline V gene encodes CDR1 SGHRS and CDR2 YFSETQ. The CDR3 loop spans 16 amino acids. DNA for the CDR3: TGCGCCAGCAGCTTGGGTCTGCAGGGGATCTCCTACGAGCAGTACTTC. Its translation is CASSLGLQGISYEQYF.

This clonotype was detected ten times or more. This chain uses TRBV7-9 with TRBJ2-5; D is ambiguous. V dropped 0 bases and J dropped 4 bases, with 12 bases sitting between them. Per the germline V gene, CDR1 is SEHNR and CDR2 is FQNEAQ (reference sequence). The CDR3 has 15 residues. The CDR3 nucleotides are TGTGCCAGCAGCTTAGCGGTCCTCCAAGGAGAGACCCAGTACTTC. As protein: CASSLAVLQGETQYF.

Of note for this clonotype: At one of its ends the junction is not consistent with the germline gene, which may arise from a read error. The chain recombines TRBV7-2 with TRBJ1-5; the D gene is possibly TRBD1 (6 bases). The CDR3 runs 18 residues. Germline values: CDR1 SGHTA, CDR2 FQGNSA. CDR3 nucleotides: TGCGCCAGCAGCCAAGAACCTCCGGGACACTCCTTCAATCAGCCCCAGCATTTT. Translation: CASSQEPPGHSFNQPQHF.

This clonotype was counted many times. V and J are TRBV4-2 and TRBJ2-7; D is undetermined. The CDR3 length is 14 residues. Germline-derived CDR1 and CDR2 are LGHNA and YNFKEQ. Trimming cost V 1 base and J 5 bases, with 12 bases left between them. For the CDR3, the DNA is TGTGCCAGCAGCCAAGCTAACGGGTTCGACGAGCAGTACTTC. As protein: CASSQANGFDEQYF.

The chain uses TRBV10-3 and TRBJ1-2; 7 bases fit TRBD1. This CDR3 contains 15 residues. The J segment lost 2 bases and the V segment lost 2 bases, leaving 5 bases of the junction unmatched. Germline V gene sequence: CDR1 ENHRY, CDR2 SYGVKD. The CDR3 DNA follows: TGTGCCATCAGTGAGGGGGACAGCGAGAACTATGGCTACACCTTC. Amino acids: CAISEGDSENYGYTF.

The table lists this clonotype with many counts. The V call is TRBV4-3, the J call TRBJ2-7, with D possibly being TRBD1 (6 bases). V dropped 6 bases and J dropped 4 bases, with 16 bases sitting between them. Germline CDR1 reads LGHNA; CDR2 reads YSLEER. This CDR3 region has 14 residues. In DNA, the CDR3 is TGCGCCAGCAGTCTCAGACAGGATTTTTACGAGCAGTACTTC. This sequence encodes CASSLRQDFYEQYF.

This clonotype was counted ten times or more. The rearrangement links TRBV4-1 to TRBJ2-7, with 8 bases fitting TRBD2. Germline CDR1 is MGHRA and CDR2 is YSYEKL. This CDR3 comprises 14 residues. The J segment lost 6 bases and the V segment lost 2 bases, leaving 6 bases of the junction unmatched. The CDR3 DNA follows: TGCGCCAGCAGCCAACCTAGGACTAGCTCCGAGCAGTACTTC. This sequence encodes CASSQPRTSSEQYF.

This clonotype has only a few counts. The rearrangement links TRBV20-1 to TRBJ1-5; D possibly corresponds to TRBD1 (6 bases). Germline assignment: CDR1 DFQATT and CDR2 SNEGSKA (reference sequence). The germline V and J ends were trimmed by 3 bases and 6 bases, with 15 bases remaining between them. The CDR3 extends over 14 amino acids. CDR3 sequence reads: CSARDPGASQPQHF. CDR3 bases: TGCAGTGCTAGGGACCCGGGGGCAAGTCAGCCCCAGCATTTT.

Here the CDR3 DNA reads TGTGCCTACCGGGGTGGCACCGGGGAGCTGTTTTTT. This translates into CAYRGGTGELFF. The chain links TRBV10-3 to TRBJ2-2; a weak D match, TRBD2 (5 bases). Trimming took 11 bases from V and 4 from J, leaving 11 bases between them. CDR3 size: 12 residues. The germline V gene has CDR1 ENHRY and CDR2 SYGVKD.

This clonotype was recorded many times. V is TRBV7-9 and J is TRBJ1-5; 8 positions agree with TRBD1. Trimming took 5 bases from V and 7 from J; bases not matched to a gene: 4. This CDR3 is 13 amino acids long. The V gene's germline CDR1 is SEHNR and CDR2 FQNEAQ (reference sequence). CDR3: CASSQGQGQPQHF. The CDR3 DNA reads TGTGCCAGCAGCCAAGGACAGGGCCAGCCCCAGCATTTT.

This clonotype was seen a handful of times. This chain links TRBV11-2 with TRBJ2-7; D remains ambiguous. This CDR3 is 14 amino acids long. Per germline, CDR1 SGHAT and CDR2 FQNNGV. Between the trimmed V and J ends, which lost 5 bases and 6 bases, there was a span of 17 bases. The CDR3 bases are TGTGCCAGCAGCCAAGATAGAGAACGGAGCGAGCAGTACTTC. Translation: CASSQDRERSEQYF.

This clonotype was seen repeatedly, ten times or more. This chain uses TRBV29-1 with TRBJ1-5; 7 positions match TRBD1. Germline values: CDR1 SQVTM, CDR2 ANQGSEA. After removal of 4 bases from V and 3 bases from J, the junction contained 6 bases not matched to a gene. The CDR3 is 14 residues long. CDR3 bases: TGCAGCGTTGGGGAAGGGGGCAACAATCAGCCCCAGCATTTT. It translates to CSVGEGGNNQPQHF. Together with reference TRBV29-1 and TRBJ1-5, the CDR3 gives the full variable domain: SAVISQKPSRDICQRGTSLTIQCQVDSQVTMMFWYRQQPGQSLTLIATANQGSEATYESGFVIDKFPISRPNLTFSTLTVSNMSPEDSSIYLCSVGEGGNNQPQHFGDGTRLSIL.

The count of this clonotype is one. The chain recombines TRBV29-1 with TRBJ2-3; 12 bases align to TRBD1. This CDR3 is built from 15 residues. Trimming removed 4 bases from V and 4 bases from J; junction bases left unmatched: 6. Germline lookup yields CDR1 SQVTM and CDR2 ANQGSEA. As DNA, the CDR3 is TGCAGCGTTGGAGGGGGGACAGGGGGCGCAGATACGCAGTATTTT. As protein: CSVGGGTGGADTQYF.

Ten or more counts support this clonotype. The CDR3 protein is CASSEGWRGQGETQYF. The CDR3 DNA sequence: TGTGCCAGCAGTGAAGGTTGGAGGGGCCAAGGGGAGACCCAGTACTTC. This sequence joins TRBV2 and TRBJ2-5; a possible D gene is TRBD2 (6 bases). CDR1 is SNHLY, CDR2 FYNNEI, per germline. This CDR3 spans 16 amino acids. V was clipped by 1 base and J by 5 bases, with 17 bases between them.

The rearrangement links TRBV10-3 to TRBJ2-7; TRBD1 matches at 7 bases. Germline CDR1 is ENHRY and CDR2 is SYGVKD. Trimming removed 2 bases from V and 0 bases from J; junction bases left unmatched: 1. This CDR3 is built from 14 residues. CDR3 nucleotides: TGTGCCATCAGTGAGGGGGACAGCTCCTACGAGCAGTACTTC. The encoded protein is CAISEGDSSYEQYF.